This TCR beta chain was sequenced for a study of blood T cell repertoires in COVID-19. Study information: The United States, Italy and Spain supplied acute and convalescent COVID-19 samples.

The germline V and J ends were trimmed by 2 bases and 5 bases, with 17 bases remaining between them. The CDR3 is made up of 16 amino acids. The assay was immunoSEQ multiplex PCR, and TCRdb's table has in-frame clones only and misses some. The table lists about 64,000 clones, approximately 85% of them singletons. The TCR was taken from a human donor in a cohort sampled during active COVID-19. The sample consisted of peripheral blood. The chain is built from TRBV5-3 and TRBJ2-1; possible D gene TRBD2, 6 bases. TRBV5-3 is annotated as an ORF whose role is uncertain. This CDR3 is CARSFGSGGLDNEQFF. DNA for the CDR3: TGTGCCAGAAGCTTCGGGAGCGGTGGCCTGGACAATGAGCAGTTCTTC.